This passage covers 4 T cell receptor beta chains from one sample sequenced in a study of T-cell memory formation after mild COVID-19. A single record per CDR3 protein comes from TCRdb applying MiXCR to the 5' RACE reads. The table has roughly 310,000 distinct CDR3 sequences, around 15% seen once; the top ten hold about a fifth. Sequencing input: PBMCs or a T cell subset sorted from them (not recorded which). Every receptor here comes from a man younger than 30 who had mild COVID-19 (a few samples of this study predate the infection). Cell type and time point are not known.

V gene TRBV7-9 combines with J gene TRBJ2-7; 9 bases are a match to TRBD1. The CDR3 totals 15 residues. Germline V gene sequence: CDR1 SEHNR, CDR2 FQNEAQ (reference sequence). After removal of 4 bases from V and 5 bases from J, the junction contained 9 bases not matched to a gene. DNA for the CDR3: TGTGCCAGCAGCTCCGGGACAGGGATCCGTCACGAGCAGTACTTC. Translation: CASSSGTGIRHEQYF.

V usage is TRBV20-1 and J usage is TRBJ2-7; the D is unclear. Germline-derived CDR1 and CDR2 are DFQATT and SNEGSKA (reference sequence). The V and J ends lost 1 base and 6 bases respectively, with 13 bases between them. This CDR3 spans 13 amino acids. This CDR3 reads CSARGPYPSEQYF. In DNA, the CDR3 is TGCAGTGCTAGAGGTCCATACCCCTCCGAGCAGTACTTC.

This clonotype was counted only a few times. The genes are TRBV6-2 or TRBV6-3 and TRBJ1-5; D is ambiguous. Germline loops: CDR1 MNHEY, CDR2 SVGEGT. Trimming took off 6 bases at V and 10 bases at J, with 16 bases between the two ends. The CDR3 is 13 amino acids. This CDR3 is CASSVGPVSPQHF. In DNA, the CDR3 is TGTGCCAGCAGCGTAGGCCCTGTATCCCCCCAGCATTTT.

This chain links TRBV6-2 or TRBV6-3 with TRBJ2-7, with D maybe TRBD1 (6 bases). Trimming took off 5 bases at V and 7 bases at J, with 12 bases between the two ends. There are 12 residues in the CDR3. CDR1 is MNHEY and CDR2 is SVGEGT in the germline V gene. The CDR3 reads CASSLGQREQYV. Written as DNA, the CDR3 is TGTGCCAGCAGTCTCGGACAGAGGGAGCAGTACGTC.